The 23 T cell receptor beta chains listed next were all sequenced from one sample in a study of monozygotic twins with inflammatory bowel disease. TCRdb reprocessed the 5' RACE reads and keeps a single row for each CDR3 protein, giving no DNA. The data include approximately 340,000 distinct CDR3 sequences; the top ten clones carry 2% to 2.5%. The sample consisted of blood. Receptor source: a human donor with ulcerative colitis or Crohn's disease, or a healthy co-twin of an affected twin (not recorded which).

The V gene is TRBV5-6, the J gene TRBJ1-1; as DNA is missing, the TRBD1 call by TCRdb cannot be tested. The CDR3 has 15 residues. Germline CDR1 SGHDT, CDR2 YYEEEE. The CDR3 protein is CASSFLTGMNTEAFF.

V and J are TRBV4-1 and TRBJ2-4; TCRdb calls TRBD1, which cannot be checked without DNA. CDR1 MGHRA and CDR2 YSYEKL come from the germline V gene. The CDR3 is 17 amino acids. The CDR3 spells CASSQDGGGAAKNIQYF.

V and J are TRBV19 and TRBJ2-1. The germline CDR1 and CDR2 sequences are LNHDA and SQIVND (reference sequence). The CDR3 is 15 amino acids. CDR3 amino acids: CASSITGSTYNEQFF.

This chain connects TRBV7-2 to TRBJ1-2; TCRdb proposes TRBD1, but this gene call is untestable without DNA. The CDR3 sequence is 14 residues long. Germline CDR1 is SGHTA and CDR2 is FQGNSA. Here the CDR3 reads CASSPRTANYGYTF.

V usage is TRBV5-1 and J usage is TRBJ2-1; TCRdb's D gene call, TRBD2, goes unchecked for lack of DNA. CDR3 length: 16 residues. The germline gives CDR1 SGHRS, CDR2 YFSETQ. Here the CDR3 reads CASSLGGGSDYNEQFF.

The chain employs TRBV5-4 and TRBJ2-7; TCRdb outputs TRBD1, but without DNA this stays unchecked. Germline CDR1 SGHNT, CDR2 YYREEE (reference sequence). The CDR3 spans 14 residues. The CDR3 spells CASRRTGTNYEQYF.

J is TRBJ1-1 and V is TRBV7-2. The CDR3 loop spans 13 amino acids. In germline, CDR1 is SGHTA, CDR2 FQGNSA. This chain's CDR3 is CASSLWRQVEAFF.

The chain links TRBV30 to TRBJ2-5; TCRdb outputs TRBD1, but without DNA this stays unchecked. The CDR3 is 14 amino acids. Germline V gives CDR1 GTSNPN, CDR2 SVGIG (reference sequence). This chain's CDR3 is CAWQPGGVRKTQYF.

The CDR3 here is CASSPPLGQETQYF. The chain employs TRBV7-9 and TRBJ2-5. The CDR3 length is 14 residues. Germline V CDR1 and CDR2: SEHNR, FQNEAQ (reference sequence).

The rearrangement links TRBV27 to TRBJ2-1; lacking DNA, the TRBD1 call made by TCRdb goes unchecked. The CDR3 runs to 15 residues. Germline assignment: CDR1 MNHEY and CDR2 SMNVEV (reference sequence). Here the CDR3 reads CASSYRDRAYNEQFF.

The rearrangement links TRBV29-1 to TRBJ2-5; TCRdb's assignment of TRBD1 cannot be checked, as there is no DNA. This CDR3 comprises 13 residues. Germline CDR1 is SQVTM and CDR2 is ANQGSEA. CDR3 amino acids: CSVGQVLQETQYF.

The rearrangement links TRBV12-3 or TRBV12-4 to TRBJ1-4; TCRdb's D gene call, TRBD1, goes unchecked for lack of DNA. This CDR3 is built from 16 residues. CDR3 in amino acids: CASSWRGATSNEKLFF.

The V and J genes are TRBV12-3 or TRBV12-4 and TRBJ1-1; without DNA, the TCRdb call of TRBD1 cannot be checked. The CDR3 extends over 15 amino acids. The CDR3 protein is CASSVSDRMNTEAFF.

The CDR3 spells CASSGAVYGYTF. The rearrangement uses TRBV25-1 and TRBJ1-2. CDR3 length: 12 amino acids. Germline assignment: CDR1 MGHDK and CDR2 SYGVNS.

This chain links TRBV28 with TRBJ2-1; lacking DNA, the TRBD2 call made by TCRdb goes unchecked. The CDR3 is 16 residues long. CDR1 is MDHEN, CDR2 SYDVKM, per germline. CDR3 sequence reads: CASSLSGSGYYNEQFF. The full variable domain, in which reference TRBV28 and TRBJ2-1 provide the parts outside the CDR3, is DVKVTQSSRYLVKRTGEKVFLECVQDMDHENMFWYRQDPGLGLRLIYFSYDVKMKEKGDIPEGYSVSREKKERFSLILESASTNQTSMYLCASSLSGSGYYNEQFFGPGTRLTVL.

The rearrangement uses TRBV20-1 and TRBJ1-1; TCRdb designates TRBD1, a call that cannot be tested without DNA. The CDR3 totals 14 residues. The germline V gene has CDR1 DFQATT and CDR2 SNEGSKA (reference sequence). The CDR3: CSARDLSGGTEAFF.

The chain employs TRBV20-1 and TRBJ1-5; TCRdb gives TRBD1 as the D gene, but with no DNA this cannot be confirmed. This CDR3 comprises 13 residues. The germline V gene encodes CDR1 DFQATT and CDR2 SNEGSKA (reference sequence). This CDR3 reads CSAGGTDNQPQHF.

The chain combines TRBV7-8 with TRBJ2-4; the D call from TCRdb, TRBD1, cannot be confirmed without DNA. CDR3 length: 17 amino acids. The germline V gene has CDR1 SGHVS and CDR2 FQNEAQ. CDR3 protein: CASSLNRPRAAKNIQYF. The variable domain in full, with the rest retrieved from reference TRBV7-8 and TRBJ2-4, is GAGVSQSPRYKVAKRGQDVALRCDPISGHVSLFWYQQALGQGPEFLTYFQNEAQLDKSGLPSDRFFAERPEGSVSTLKIQRTQQEDSAVYLCASSLNRPRAAKNIQYFGAGTRLSVL.

The V call is TRBV5-4, the J call TRBJ2-7; TCRdb proposes TRBD1, but this gene call is untestable without DNA. This CDR3 is built from 15 residues. The germline CDR1 and CDR2 sequences are SGHNT and YYREEE (reference sequence). The chain's CDR3 is CASSLDRDPLYEQYF.

This chain connects TRBV30 to TRBJ1-1. From germline, CDR1 is GTSNPN and CDR2 SVGIG (reference sequence). The CDR3 runs to 13 residues. CDR3: CAWMVTANTEAFF.

CDR3 sequence reads: CASSSDRGTSGRAQEQFF. The chain has TRBV28 and TRBJ2-1; TCRdb lists TRBD2, though no DNA is available to test this call. The germline V gene encodes CDR1 MDHEN and CDR2 SYDVKM. The CDR3 contains 18 residues. The full variable domain, with the rest looked up from reference TRBV28 and TRBJ2-1, is DVKVTQSSRYLVKRTGEKVFLECVQDMDHENMFWYRQDPGLGLRLIYFSYDVKMKEKGDIPEGYSVSREKKERFSLILESASTNQTSMYLCASSSDRGTSGRAQEQFFGPGTRLTVL.

The chain links TRBV7-2 to TRBJ2-2; without DNA, the TCRdb call of TRBD1 cannot be checked. This CDR3 comprises 13 residues. Germline V gives CDR1 SGHTA, CDR2 FQGNSA. This CDR3 is CASSQPGAGELFF.

This chain links TRBV11-2 with TRBJ2-1; no DNA is available, so the TRBD1 call from TCRdb remains unchecked. Germline V gene lookup returns CDR1 SGHAT and CDR2 FQNNGV. The CDR3 sequence is 12 residues long. CDR3 sequence reads: CASSTPDRDQFF.